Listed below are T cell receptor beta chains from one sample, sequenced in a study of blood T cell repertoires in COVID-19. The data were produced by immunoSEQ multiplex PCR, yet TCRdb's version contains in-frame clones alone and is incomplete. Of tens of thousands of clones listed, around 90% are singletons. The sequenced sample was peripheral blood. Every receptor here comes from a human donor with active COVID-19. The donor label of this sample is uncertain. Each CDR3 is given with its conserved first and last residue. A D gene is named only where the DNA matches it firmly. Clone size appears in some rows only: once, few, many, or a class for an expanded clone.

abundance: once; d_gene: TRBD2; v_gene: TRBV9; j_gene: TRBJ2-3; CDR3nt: TGTGCCAGCAGTCTGGAGACTAGCGGGAGGGGCACAGATACGCAGTATTTT; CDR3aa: CASSLETSGRGTDTQYF
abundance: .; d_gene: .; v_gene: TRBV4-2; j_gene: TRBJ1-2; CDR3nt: TGTGCCAGCAGCCAAGAGCCTACGAACGGGGGCTATGGCTACACCTTC; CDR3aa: CASSQEPTNGGYGYTF
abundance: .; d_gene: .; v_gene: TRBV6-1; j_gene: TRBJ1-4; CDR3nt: TGTGCCAGCAGTGAACAGGGTGTTAATGAAAAACTGTTTTTT; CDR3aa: CASSEQGVNEKLFF
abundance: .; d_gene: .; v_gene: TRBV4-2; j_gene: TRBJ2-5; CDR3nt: TGTGCCAGCAGCCAAGAATTAGCCGGAGGGGCCGCTCAAGAGACCCAGTACTTC; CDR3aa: CASSQELAGGAAQETQYF
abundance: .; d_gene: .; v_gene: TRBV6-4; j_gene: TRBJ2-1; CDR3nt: TGTGCCAGCAGTGTTTCTACAGGGTGGGGCTACAATGAGCAGTTCTTC; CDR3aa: CASSVSTGWGYNEQFF
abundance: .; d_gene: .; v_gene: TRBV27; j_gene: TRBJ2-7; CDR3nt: TGTGCCAGCAGTCCCCGAGGGGGGGCTAGGTACGAGCAGTACTTC; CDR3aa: CASSPRGGARYEQYF
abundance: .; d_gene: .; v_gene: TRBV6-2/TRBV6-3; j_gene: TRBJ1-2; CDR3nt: TGTGCCAGCAGTCCCCTCCCCACGGGAGCGGAGGGCTACACCTTC; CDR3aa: CASSPLPTGAEGYTF
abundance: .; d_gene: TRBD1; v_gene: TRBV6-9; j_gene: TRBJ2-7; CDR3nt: TGTGCCAGCAGGCACGGTACCGGGACAGGGAGGGTCGAACAGTACTTC; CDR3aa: CASRHGTGTGRVEQYF
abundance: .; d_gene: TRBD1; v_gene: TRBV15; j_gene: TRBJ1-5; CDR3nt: TGTGCCACCAGCACGGGACAGGAGAATCAGCCCCAGCATTTT; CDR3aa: CATSTGQENQPQHF
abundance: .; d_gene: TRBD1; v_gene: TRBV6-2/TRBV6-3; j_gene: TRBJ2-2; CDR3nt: TGTGCCAGCAGCCCTCAGGGGGCGGTACACACCGGGGAGCTGTTTTTT; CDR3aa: CASSPQGAVHTGELFF
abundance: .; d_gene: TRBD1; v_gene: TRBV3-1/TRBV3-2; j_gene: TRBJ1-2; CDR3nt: TGTGCCAGCAGTCATCTAGGACAGGGTTCTCCCTATGGCTACACCTTC; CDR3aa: CASSHLGQGSPYGYTF
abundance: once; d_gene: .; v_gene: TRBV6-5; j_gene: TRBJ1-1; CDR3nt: TGTGCCAGCAGTTCCTACGCGGGGGGAGGCACTGAAGCTTTCTTT; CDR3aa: CASSSYAGGGTEAFF